This TCR beta chain came from a study of patients and donors after allogeneic stem cell transplantation. This clonotype was recorded at least ten times. TCRdb recomputed calls from the RT-PCR reads with MiXCR, one row per CDR3 protein. The sample lists approximately 210,000 distinct CDR3 sequences, 41% occurring once. The receptor's source is a human donor who was either an allogeneic HSCT recipient or a stem cell or donor lymphocyte infusion donor (not recorded which). It is not recorded whose cells these are; they may come from a transplant donor. The sequenced sample was blood, either unsorted or a sorted T cell fraction (not recorded which).

The DNA for the CDR3 is TGTGCCAGCAGCCAAGTGAAGAACACTGAAGCTTTCTTT. Its translation: CASSQVKNTEAFF. V is TRBV3-1 and J is TRBJ1-1, with D unclear. CDR3 size: 13 residues. The germline V gene has CDR1 LGHDT and CDR2 YNNKEL (reference sequence). V lost 1 base to trimming and J lost 1 base, with 4 bases between them.